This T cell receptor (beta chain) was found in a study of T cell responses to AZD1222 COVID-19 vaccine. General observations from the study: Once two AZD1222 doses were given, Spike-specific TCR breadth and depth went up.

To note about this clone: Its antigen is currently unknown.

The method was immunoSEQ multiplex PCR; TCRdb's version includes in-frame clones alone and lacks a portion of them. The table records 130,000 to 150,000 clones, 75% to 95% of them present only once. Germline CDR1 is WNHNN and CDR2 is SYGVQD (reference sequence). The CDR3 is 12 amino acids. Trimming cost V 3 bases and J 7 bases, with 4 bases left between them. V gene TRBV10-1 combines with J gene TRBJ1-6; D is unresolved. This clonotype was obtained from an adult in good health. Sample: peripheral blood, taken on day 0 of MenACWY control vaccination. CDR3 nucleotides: TGCGCCAGCAGTGAAGGGAATTCACCCCTCCACTTT. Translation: CASSEGNSPLHF.